What follows are 30 T cell receptor beta chains derived from one specimen sequenced in a study of shared clonotypes between healthy human individuals. Here immunoSEQ multiplex PCR was the method, and the copy in TCRdb shows in-frame clones only, minus some. The sample contains some 1.5 million clones, roughly 95% of which appear only once. Input material: naive CD4+ T cells sorted from blood. The subset denotes: CD45RA+ positively selected. The receptors originated from a man aged 25 to 45 in good health.

The chain combines TRBV19 with TRBJ1-4, with 8 bases lining up with TRBD1. Germline V gene sequence: CDR1 LNHDA, CDR2 SQIVND (reference sequence). CDR3 length: 18 amino acids. V lost 6 bases, J lost 5 bases, and 17 bases stayed unmatched. CDR3 nucleotide sequence: TGTGCCAGTAGCCCGGGGCCTATAAGGACAGGGAAGAATGAAAAACTGTTTTTT. Its translation is CASSPGPIRTGKNEKLFF.

In regard to this clone: Mismatch with germline at one junction end may stem from a read error. The J gene is TRBJ2-7, the V gene TRBV7-3; TRBD1 aligns across 7 bases. There are 13 residues in the CDR3. Per the germline V gene, CDR1 is SGHTA and CDR2 is FQGTGA. The CDR3 DNA reads TGTGCCAGCAGCCTAACAGGGGATGGCGAGCAGTACTTC. Translated, it gives CASSLTGDGEQYF.

The J gene is TRBJ2-7, the V gene TRBV14; D not certain. CDR1 is SGHDN and CDR2 is FVKESK in the germline V gene. The CDR3 has 13 amino acids. Trimming removed 1 base at V and 4 bases at J, with 8 bases between. CDR3 region: CASSQGLAYEQYF. CDR3 sequence (DNA): TGTGCCAGCAGCCAAGGGTTGGCTTACGAGCAGTACTTC.

About this clone itself: The identical CDR3 is also encoded by other nucleotide sequences in the sample. The chain uses TRBV11-3 and TRBJ2-5; D unresolved. This CDR3 region has 13 residues. Germline loops: CDR1 SGHNT, CDR2 YENEEA. V was cut by 1 base and J by 2 bases, with 5 bases left in between. The CDR3 DNA reads TGTGCCAGCAGCTTAGGGGTACAAGAGACCCAGTACTTC. Its translation: CASSLGVQETQYF. The full variable domain, completed using reference TRBV11-3 and TRBJ2-5, is EAGVVQSPRYKIIEKKQPVAFWCNPISGHNTLYWYLQNLGQGPELLIRYENEEAVDDSQLPKDRFSAERLKGVDSTLKIQPAELGDSAVYLCASSLGVQETQYFGPGTRLLVL.

The V gene is TRBV6-1, the J gene TRBJ2-2, with D possibly being TRBD1 or TRBD2 (6 bases each). Germline V gives CDR1 MNHNS, CDR2 SASEGT. Trimming took 4 bases from V and 8 from J, leaving 11 bases between them. The CDR3 is 13 amino acids. CDR3 region: CASSGRGGGELFF. The CDR3, as DNA: TGTGCCAGCAGTGGCAGGGGAGGTGGGGAGCTGTTTTTT.

The CDR3 loop is CASSLDRAGNNEQFF. The CDR3 DNA reads as TGTGCCAGCAGTTTAGACAGGGCGGGAAACAATGAGCAGTTCTTC. The rearrangement uses TRBV27 and TRBJ2-1; the D gene is possibly TRBD1 (7 bases). Germline CDR1 is MNHEY and CDR2 is SMNVEV (reference sequence). The CDR3 covers 15 residues. V was clipped by 2 bases and J by 5 bases, with 13 bases between them.

J is TRBJ2-7 and V is TRBV28, with 8 bases matching TRBD1. V lost 10 bases, J lost 2 bases, and 10 bases stayed unmatched. CDR1 is MDHEN, CDR2 SYDVKM, per germline. The CDR3 spans 14 residues. The CDR3 region has the DNA TGTGCCACCCAAGGGACAGGTATTACCTACGAGCAGTACTTC. It codes for CATQGTGITYEQYF.

V is TRBV2 and J is TRBJ2-6; D perhaps matches TRBD2 (6 bases). V dropped 8 bases and J dropped 0 bases, with 17 bases sitting between them. Per the germline V gene, CDR1 is SNHLY and CDR2 is FYNNEI. The CDR3 length is 17 residues. CDR3 protein: CASVSGGLYSGANVLTF. Here the CDR3 DNA reads TGTGCCAGCGTGTCCGGGGGATTGTACTCTGGGGCCAACGTCCTGACTTTC.

This chain connects TRBV10-1 to TRBJ1-5; a weak D match, TRBD1 (5 bases). The CDR3 runs to 13 residues. Germline CDR1 reads WNHNN; CDR2 reads SYGVQD (reference sequence). Trimming pared 4 bases from V and 7 bases from J, leaving 11 bases between. CDR3 sequence reads: CASSAGTGQPQHF. CDR3 nucleotides: TGCGCCAGCAGTGCAGGGACGGGCCAGCCCCAGCATTTT.

The J gene is TRBJ2-3, the V gene TRBV5-1, with D hard to call. Germline CDR1 reads SGHRS; CDR2 reads YFSETQ. V dropped 4 bases and J dropped 2 bases, with 11 bases sitting between them. The CDR3 contains 14 residues. In nucleotides, the CDR3 is TGCGCCAGCAGCACGGAACCTTACACAGATACGCAGTATTTT. Translation gives CASSTEPYTDTQYF.

The V and J genes are TRBV7-2 and TRBJ1-1; TRBD1 aligns across 8 bases. Germline lookup yields CDR1 SGHTA and CDR2 FQGNSA. The CDR3 has 15 residues. V lost 4 bases and J lost 2; bases outside the gene matches: 6. The CDR3 sequence: CASSSRTGLNTEAFF. The CDR3 coding sequence is TGTGCCAGCAGCTCCAGGACAGGGCTTAACACTGAAGCTTTCTTT.

This chain uses TRBV5-1 with TRBJ1-1, with TRBD1 identical over 7 bases. Germline CDR1 and CDR2: SGHRS and YFSETQ. The CDR3 sequence is 15 residues long. Trimming removed 1 base from V and 1 base from J; junction bases left unmatched: 4. The CDR3 reads CASSLRGTANTEAFF. The CDR3 DNA follows: TGCGCCAGCAGCTTGCGCGGGACAGCGAACACTGAAGCTTTCTTT.

The chain employs TRBV10-3 and TRBJ2-7; 9 nucleotides align to TRBD1. The CDR3 is 13 residues long. Looked up from germline, CDR1 is ENHRY and CDR2 is SYGVKD. J was trimmed by 5 bases and V by 5 bases; bases with no gene match: 4. In DNA form, the CDR3 reads TGTGCCATCAGTCGGACAGGGGACGACGAGCAGTACTTC. Encoded protein: CAISRTGDDEQYF.

The rearrangement uses TRBV15 and TRBJ2-4; 8 bases match TRBD2. Germline CDR1 and CDR2: LNHNV and YYDKDF (reference sequence). This CDR3 has 16 amino acids. V lost 0 bases and J lost 7; bases outside the gene matches: 8. CDR3 protein: CATSREEHGRGNIQYF. DNA for the CDR3: TGTGCCACCAGCAGAGAAGAACACGGGAGGGGGAACATTCAGTACTTC.

The chain uses TRBV4-1 and TRBJ2-7; TRBD1 matches at 7 bases. The germline V gene has CDR1 MGHRA and CDR2 YSYEKL. The CDR3 extends over 16 amino acids. V was clipped by 3 bases and J by 0 bases; unmatched bases: 8. This chain's CDR3 is CASSHPRQGSSYEQYF. DNA for the CDR3: TGCGCCAGCAGCCATCCTAGACAGGGTAGCTCCTACGAGCAGTACTTC.

The chain uses TRBV10-3 and TRBJ1-5; no definite D call. Germline V gene sequence: CDR1 ENHRY, CDR2 SYGVKD. The CDR3 has 13 amino acids. Trimming took 7 bases from V and 5 from J, leaving 12 bases between them. The CDR3 region is CAITTSVDQPQHF. In DNA, the CDR3 is TGTGCCATCACCACGTCTGTGGATCAGCCCCAGCATTTT.

The chain couples TRBV4-2 to TRBJ2-3; D tentatively reads TRBD1 or TRBD2 (7 bases each). Trimming cost V 0 bases and J 8 bases, with 12 bases left between them. This CDR3 comprises 14 residues. Germline assignment: CDR1 LGHNA and CDR2 YNFKEQ. CDR3 bases: TGTGCCAGCAGCCAAGAAACCAGGGGGGGTACGCAGTATTTT. Its translation: CASSQETRGGTQYF.

The J gene is TRBJ1-2, the V gene TRBV7-2, with D unresolved. V dropped 3 bases and J dropped 4 bases, with 9 bases sitting between them. Germline V lookup: CDR1 SGHTA, CDR2 FQGNSA. The CDR3 is 13 residues long. The CDR3: CASSFEKVYGYTF. The DNA of the CDR3 is TGTGCCAGCAGCTTCGAGAAGGTCTATGGCTACACCTTC.

The gene calls are TRBV19 and TRBJ2-2; D could derive from TRBD1 or TRBD2 (5 bases each). Trimming pared 1 base from V and 7 bases from J, leaving 19 bases between. In germline, CDR1 is LNHDA, CDR2 SQIVND (reference sequence). The CDR3 runs to 17 residues. CDR3 loop: CASSIGAAREQGGELFF. CDR3 nucleotides: TGTGCCAGTAGTATAGGGGCAGCCAGGGAGCAGGGCGGGGAGCTGTTTTTT.

This rearrangement joins TRBV28 to TRBJ2-5, with unresolved D. Germline values: CDR1 MDHEN, CDR2 SYDVKM. The CDR3 has 14 residues. Trimming pared 7 bases from V and 4 bases from J, leaving 16 bases between. CDR3 protein: CASKGMTAVETQYF. As DNA, the CDR3 is TGTGCCAGCAAAGGGATGACCGCTGTAGAGACCCAGTACTTC.

This clone came up once. This rearrangement joins TRBV18 to TRBJ1-1; D gene uncertain. The CDR3 runs 15 residues. V gave up 3 bases and J gave up 1 base, with 12 bases separating them. CDR1 and CDR2 from the germline V gene are KGHSH and LQKENI. In DNA form, the CDR3 reads TGTGCCAGCTCACCTCTCCCGGTTGGGAACACTGAAGCTTTCTTT. Translated: CASSPLPVGNTEAFF.

Concerning this clone itself: One junction end does not reproduce the germline sequence, and a read error may be involved. This chain joins TRBV5-1 and TRBJ2-3; the match to TRBD1 covers 7 bases. Germline assignment: CDR1 SGHRS and CDR2 YFSETQ. CDR3 length: 12 residues. Here the CDR3 reads CASSEGTATWHF. As DNA, the CDR3 is TGCGCCAGCAGCGAAGGGACAGCTACTTGGCATTTT.

This chain uses TRBV28 with TRBJ2-7, with D hard to call. The CDR3 runs 15 residues. CDR1 is MDHEN, CDR2 SYDVKM, per germline. The ends were cut back, 6 bases at V and 0 bases at J, with 15 bases in the middle. DNA of the CDR3: TGTGCCAGCAGCACCACCATGAAGCTCTCCTACGAGCAGTACTTC. Translation: CASSTTMKLSYEQYF.

The chain links TRBV6-1 to TRBJ2-2; unclear D gene. Trimming removed 5 bases from V and 0 bases from J, with 7 bases in between. Germline CDR1 reads MNHNS; CDR2 reads SASEGT. The CDR3 extends over 14 amino acids. CDR3 region: CASSFPANTGELFF. The CDR3 DNA is TGTGCCAGCAGTTTCCCGGCGAACACCGGGGAGCTGTTTTTT.

V and J are TRBV28 and TRBJ1-2, with a weak D call TRBD1 (5 bases). The V and J ends lost 3 bases and 5 bases respectively, with 19 bases between them. Germline V gene data show CDR1 as MDHEN and CDR2 as SYDVKM. This CDR3 is built from 16 residues. The chain's CDR3 is CASSFLGFRDQYGYTF. CDR3 DNA: TGTGCCAGCAGTTTTCTTGGTTTCCGGGACCAATATGGCTACACCTTC.

The V gene is TRBV28, the J gene TRBJ1-2, with 7 bases identical to TRBD1. This CDR3 is built from 15 residues. V lost 6 bases and J lost 4; bases outside the gene matches: 11. The germline CDR1 and CDR2 sequences are MDHEN and SYDVKM. The CDR3 sequence: CASSQTGVGLYGYTF. The CDR3 DNA reads TGTGCCAGCAGCCAAACAGGGGTCGGGCTCTATGGCTACACCTTC.

This rearrangement joins TRBV5-1 to TRBJ2-1, with D hard to call. V was pared by 1 base and J by 5 bases, with 16 bases between. The germline V gene encodes CDR1 SGHRS and CDR2 YFSETQ. The CDR3 is 16 residues long. The CDR3 sequence is CASSLNANGGHNEQFF. The CDR3 DNA follows: TGCGCCAGCAGCTTGAATGCCAATGGCGGCCACAATGAGCAGTTCTTC.

In this sample, this clone turned up once. The genes are TRBV5-1 and TRBJ2-7, with a tentative D call TRBD2 (6 bases). CDR1 is SGHRS and CDR2 is YFSETQ in the germline V gene. This CDR3 contains 15 residues. The V end was cut by 0 bases, the J end by 2 bases, with 12 bases between. CDR3 residues: CASSLGGGTAYEQYF. CDR3 bases: TGCGCCAGCAGCTTGGGGGGCGGGACTGCCTACGAGCAGTACTTC.

This chain connects TRBV30 to TRBJ2-1; 10 nucleotides match TRBD2. This CDR3 is 20 amino acids long. CDR1 and CDR2 (germline): GTSNPN, SVGIG (reference sequence). The V segment lost 4 bases and the J segment 4 bases; nucleotides outside the gene matches: 22. The CDR3 coding sequence is TGTGCCTGGACCAATAAGGGGAGCGGGAGGGCGCCAAGGCCTTACAATGAGCAGTTCTTC. Its protein product is CAWTNKGSGRAPRPYNEQFF.

The CDR3 is CASSLLDSMNTEAFF. The CDR3 DNA is TGTGCCAGCAGCTTGTTGGACTCCATGAACACTGAAGCTTTCTTT. The V and J genes are TRBV5-6 and TRBJ1-1; D is unresolved. V was trimmed by 1 base and J by 0 bases, leaving 10 bases between them. The length of the CDR3 is 15 residues. The germline gives CDR1 SGHDT, CDR2 YYEEEE.